This note documents a single TCR beta chain sequence. These data come from a study of blood T cell repertoires in COVID-19. On the study more broadly: Material from acute and convalescent COVID-19 was sourced from the United States, Italy and Spain. The analysed material was cDNA or gDNA that came from T cells, B-cell-depleted T cells, or PBMCs.

In the authors' workflow: Amplification with reference gene primers provided the estimates of nucleated cell counts. Measured with immunoSEQ multiplex PCR; TCRdb has only the in-frame clones, and not every one. V, J and clone size are taken as reported in that table, and D and trimming were inferred from the DNA itself. Of about 150,000 clones in the sample, 70% to 85% were seen once. This CDR3 comprises 14 residues. With 4 bases removed from V and 5 bases from J, the gap between germline ends came to 14 bases. Germline loops: CDR1 WNHNN, CDR2 SYGVQD (reference sequence). V gene TRBV10-1 combines with J gene TRBJ1-1; tentative D call: TRBD1 (5 bases). This TCR was sampled from a woman aged 55-70 years with acute or convalescent COVID-19. Sequencing was carried out using peripheral blood. CDR3 bases: TGCGCCAGCAGTGGAGCGGGGCGACGGACTGAAGCTTTCTTT. Translated, it gives CASSGAGRRTEAFF.